This TCR beta chain was recovered during a study of blood T cell repertoires in COVID-19. Study information: Samples taken during acute and convalescent COVID-19 were collected in the United States, Italy and Spain.

This clone has a single count. In the original processing: It was from reference gene primer amplification that nucleated cell counts were estimated. Sequencing was performed with immunoSEQ multiplex PCR; in TCRdb, only in-frame clones are kept and a portion is missing. D and trimming come from the DNA, and the V and J calls and clone size come from that table. The sample carries approximately 240,000 clones, 65% to 90% recorded once. V lost 10 bases, J lost 9 bases, and 16 bases lay in between. Germline assignment: CDR1 SNHLY and CDR2 FYNNEI. This CDR3 has 13 amino acids. Material for sequencing was peripheral blood. The TCR sequence derives from a woman in her forties who had recovered from COVID-19. V gene TRBV2 combines with J gene TRBJ1-6, with D perhaps TRBD1 (6 bases). Written as DNA, the CDR3 is TGTGCCACTGAACAGGGTTTTGGTTCACCCCTCCACTTT. Amino acid sequence: CATEQGFGSPLHF.